This T cell receptor (beta chain) was profiled in a study of PD-1 blockade in classical Hodgkin lymphoma. Overall study results and limits: CD4+ TCR diversity rose significantly by C4D1, and CD8+ TCR diversity did not.

No patient escaped relapse after autologous stem cell transplantation, and brentuximab vedotin exposure varied. Comment on this clone: Its antigen remains unknown.

The protocol was immunoSEQ multiplex PCR, while the TCRdb copy is restricted to in-frame clones and leaves out a portion. There are tens of thousands of clones in the sample; about 91% occur only once, and around 10% lies in the top ten. V was clipped by 1 base and J by 8 bases, with 27 bases between them. Germline V gives CDR1 MDHEN, CDR2 SYDVKM. The CDR3 has 19 residues. The TCR sequence derives from a human donor with classical Hodgkin lymphoma. The starting material was peripheral blood mononuclear cells (PBMCs), obtained before the second cycle of nivolumab. The rearrangement uses TRBV28 and TRBJ2-1; D is possibly TRBD1 or TRBD2 (6 bases each). This CDR3 is CASSLYRHFRGALLDEQFF. As DNA, the CDR3 is TGTGCCAGCAGTTTATACCGGCACTTTAGGGGGGCCTTGCTAGATGAGCAGTTCTTC.